Below, 17 T cell receptor beta chains from the same sample are listed, as sequenced in a study of T and B cells in COVID-19 patients. From blood, about 250-500 ng of genomic DNA served as TRB template. BIOMED2 TRB-A/B primer pools were used in multiplex TRB PCR. TCRdb used MiXCR to reprocess the multiplex PCR reads, holding one entry per CDR3 protein. The profile shows more than 20,000 distinct CDR3 sequences, 32% of them singletons. Material: blood. These receptors were taken from a human donor who had recovered from COVID-19.

There are a few counts of this clonotype. The chain recombines TRBV30 with TRBJ1-2; tentatively, D is TRBD1 (6 bases). Deletions cut 1 base from V and 5 bases from J, with 8 bases between. In germline, CDR1 is GTSNPN, CDR2 SVGIG (reference sequence). This CDR3 has 12 residues. The CDR3 protein is CAWSEGGYGYTF. In DNA, the CDR3 is TGTGCCTGGAGTGAAGGGGGGTATGGCTACACCTTC.

This clonotype was observed at least ten times. The chain recombines TRBV5-6 with TRBJ2-5, with D unclear. Germline loops: CDR1 SGHDT, CDR2 YYEEEE. The CDR3 loop spans 17 amino acids. V lost 0 bases, J lost 4 bases, and 19 bases lay in between. CDR3 nucleotides: TGTGCCAGCAGCTTGGGCATCGTAACGGAGCTAGGAGAGACCCAGTACTTC. The encoded protein is CASSLGIVTELGETQYF.

This clonotype was detected only a few times. The V and J genes are TRBV7-2 and TRBJ2-3; 12 nucleotides align to TRBD2. With 2 bases clipped from V and 0 bases from J, the junction kept 6 bases outside the gene matches. The CDR3 runs 18 residues. From germline, CDR1 is SGHTA and CDR2 FQGNSA. The CDR3 loop reads CASSLRSSGGGSTDTQYF. CDR3 coding DNA: TGTGCCAGCAGCTTAAGGTCTAGCGGGGGGGGGAGCACAGATACGCAGTATTTT.

This clonotype ranks as medium-sized. CDR3 sequence reads: CASSITGNYGYTF. CDR3 bases: TGTGCCAGTAGTATAACGGGGAACTATGGCTACACCTTC. This chain uses TRBV19 with TRBJ1-2; D not resolved. This CDR3 has 13 amino acids. Germline CDR1 is LNHDA and CDR2 is SQIVND (reference sequence). Trimming removed 2 bases at V and 2 bases at J, with 6 bases between.

The rearrangement joins TRBV6-5 to TRBJ2-2, with TRBD2 matching 9 bases. Losses at the gene ends were 6 bases for V and 4 bases for J; bases not matched to a gene: 9. The CDR3 runs to 16 residues. Per the germline V gene, CDR1 is MNHEY and CDR2 is SVGAGI. This chain's CDR3 is CASSTFSGGSTGELFF. CDR3 nucleotide sequence: TGTGCCAGCAGCACCTTTAGCGGGGGTTCCACCGGGGAGCTGTTTTTT.

This clonotype was counted many times. The rearrangement uses TRBV19 and TRBJ2-7; 9 bases fit TRBD1. Germline assignment: CDR1 LNHDA and CDR2 SQIVND (reference sequence). The CDR3 covers 15 residues. Germline trimming cut 5 bases from V and 5 bases from J; bases unmatched to any gene: 10. In nucleotides, the CDR3 is TGTGCCAGTAGTCCAGGGACAGGGTCTGGGAACGAGCAGTACTTC. This encodes CASSPGTGSGNEQYF.

The V and J genes are TRBV20-1 and TRBJ2-3, with D maybe TRBD2 (6 bases). This CDR3 contains 16 residues. The ends were cut back, 0 bases at V and 0 bases at J, with 13 bases in the middle. Germline CDR1 and CDR2: DFQATT and SNEGSKA (reference sequence). The CDR3 protein is CSARDRAGTSTDTQYF. The CDR3 DNA sequence: TGCAGTGCTAGAGATCGGGCAGGGACTAGCACAGATACGCAGTATTTT.

This rearrangement joins TRBV6-5 to TRBJ1-1; TRBD1 matches at 7 bases. Losses at the gene ends were 6 bases for V and 7 bases for J; bases not matched to a gene: 11. CDR1 and CDR2 (germline): MNHEY, SVGAGI. The CDR3 extends over 14 amino acids. The CDR3 loop is CASRIKAGQSEAFF. The CDR3 nucleotides read TGTGCCAGCAGGATCAAGGCGGGACAGAGTGAAGCTTTCTTT.

This clonotype appeared a few times. This sequence joins TRBV10-3 and TRBJ2-2, with a possible D match to TRBD2 (5 bases). This CDR3 has 16 amino acids. Trimming took off 7 bases at V and 6 bases at J, with 21 bases between the two ends. Germline assignment: CDR1 ENHRY and CDR2 SYGVKD. CDR3 in amino acids: CAINNDGVRSAGELFF. In nucleotides, the CDR3 is TGTGCCATCAATAACGACGGGGTAAGGTCGGCCGGGGAGCTGTTTTTT.

The chain employs TRBV20-1 and TRBJ1-2; 7 positions agree with TRBD1. The CDR3 is made up of 13 amino acids. Looked up from germline, CDR1 is DFQATT and CDR2 is SNEGSKA (reference sequence). Losses at the gene ends were 6 bases for V and 1 base for J; bases not matched to a gene: 5. The CDR3 protein is CSAVTGSNYGYTF. CDR3 coding DNA: TGCAGTGCCGTGACAGGGAGTAACTATGGCTACACCTTC.

This chain links TRBV19 with TRBJ1-1, with 10 bases aligning to TRBD1. The CDR3 is made up of 14 amino acids. Germline CDR1 LNHDA, CDR2 SQIVND (reference sequence). Trimming at V came to 6 bases and at J to 5 bases, leaving 6 bases not matched to a gene. CDR3 DNA: TGTGCCAGTAGCTGGGACAGGGGTTGGACTGAAGCTTTCTTT. Amino acids: CASSWDRGWTEAFF.

Worth noting for this clonotype: Germline is not matched at one junction end, which may reflect a read error. V is TRBV10-3 and J is TRBJ2-7; 12 bases map to TRBD2. Germline V gives CDR1 ENHRY, CDR2 SYGVKD. The CDR3 covers 16 residues. CDR3 bases: TGTGCCATCAGCGAGTCGACTAGCGGGAGACCCTACGAGCAGTACTTC. It yields the protein CAISESTSGRPYEQYF.

This clonotype has more than one count but fewer than ten. The chain combines TRBV10-3 with TRBJ2-1; TRBD2 matches at 7 bases. Germline CDR1 is ENHRY and CDR2 is SYGVKD. The CDR3 consists of 14 residues. The junction had 10 bases not matched to a gene; V was cut back by 7 bases and J by 7 bases. CDR3 region: CAITGAGEGNEQFF. The CDR3 nucleotides read TGTGCCATCACTGGTGCGGGGGAAGGAAATGAGCAGTTCTTC.

The genes are TRBV12-3 or TRBV12-4 and TRBJ2-5; perhaps TRBD2 as D (5 bases). The CDR3 consists of 12 residues. CDR3 in amino acids: CASGADQETQYF. The DNA for the CDR3 is TGTGCTAGTGGAGCGGATCAAGAGACCCAGTACTTC.

V gene TRBV27 combines with J gene TRBJ1-6; possibly TRBD1 for D (6 bases). Trimming removed 5 bases at V and 4 bases at J, with 12 bases between. CDR1 and CDR2 from the germline V gene are MNHEY and SMNVEV (reference sequence). The CDR3 consists of 15 residues. In nucleotides, the CDR3 is TGTGCCAGCAGTAGGACAGCTGGTTATAATTCACCCCTCCACTTT. It codes for CASSRTAGYNSPLHF.

V gene TRBV7-3 combines with J gene TRBJ2-3, with D possibly matching TRBD1 (6 bases). This CDR3 comprises 17 residues. CDR1 is SGHTA, CDR2 FQGTGA, per germline. The ends were cut back, 2 bases at V and 5 bases at J, with 20 bases in the middle. CDR3 protein: CASSLGVTGKRGDTQYF. DNA of the CDR3: TGTGCCAGCAGCTTAGGGGTAACAGGGAAGAGGGGAGATACGCAGTATTTT.

In its sample, this clonotype was seen a few times. This rearrangement joins TRBV7-9 to TRBJ2-7, with 11 bases identical to TRBD1. V trimming: 5 bases; J trimming: 4 bases; junction bases outside the gene matches: 4. The CDR3 has 14 amino acids. CDR1 SEHNR and CDR2 FQNEAQ come from the germline V gene (reference sequence). CDR3 nucleotides: TGTGCCAGCAGCCGAGGGACAGGGGGATACGAGCAGTACTTC. This encodes CASSRGTGGYEQYF. Together with reference TRBV7-9 and TRBJ2-7, the CDR3 gives the full variable domain: DTGVSQNPRHKITKRGQNVTFRCDPISEHNRLYWYRQTLGQGPEFLTYFQNEAQLEKSRLLSDRFSAERPKGSFSTLEIQRTEQGDSAMYLCASSRGTGGYEQYFGPGTRLTVT.